This T cell receptor beta chain was retrieved from a study of blood T cells in healthy people across ages. A sample-barcoded 5' primer and a J-beta primer mix were used in a second PCR of roughly 7 to 12 cycles. TCRdb used MiXCR to reprocess the 5' RACE reads, holding one entry per CDR3 protein. This repertoire shows about 800,000 distinct CDR3 sequences, approximately 25% found once; its top ten account for 3% to 4.5%. The same sample was also studied in work on T cells of mothers and their children.

This sequence was found in a boy younger than 18 in good health. The sample was blood.

CDR3 coding DNA: TGTGCCAGCAGTGAAATCGGCAGGGCTAGCACAGATACGCAGTATTTT. As protein: CASSEIGRASTDTQYF. J is TRBJ2-3 and V is TRBV2; perhaps TRBD1 as D (5 bases). CDR3 length: 16 amino acids. Germline CDR1 SNHLY, CDR2 FYNNEI. Trimming pared 2 bases from V and 0 bases from J, leaving 12 bases between.